The sequence of this T cell receptor (beta chain) was determined in a study of T-cell memory formation after mild COVID-19. Germline-derived CDR1 and CDR2 are SGDLS and YYNGEE. The CDR3 is made up of 13 amino acids. Trimming shortened V by 0 bases and J by 9 bases, and 10 bases separated the two germline ends. This clonotype was observed a handful of times. The antigen is unknown. Study findings and constraints: Some responding clones appeared in pre-infection memory, suggesting cross-reactive memory joined.

TCRdb ran MiXCR on the 5' RACE reads and lists one entry per CDR3 protein. The repertoire has some 270,000 distinct CDR3 sequences, approximately 15% of them found once; the top ten carry 2.1%. J is TRBJ2-1 and V is TRBV9; D unresolved. The sample consisted of PBMCs or a T cell subset sorted from them (not recorded which). This TCR derives from an adult woman who had mild COVID-19 (a few samples of this study predate the infection). Cell type and time point are not known. The CDR3 bases are TGTGCCAGCAGCGTAGACAGCGCCGGTGAGCAGTTCTTC. Translated, it gives CASSVDSAGEQFF.